Listed here are 13 T cell receptor beta chains from one sample, sequenced in a study of preoperative IRX-2 immunotherapy in early breast cancer. Assay: immunoSEQ multiplex PCR; the TCRdb copy retains only in-frame clones and omits some. The sample consists of roughly 40,000 clones, 70% to 85% of them appearing once. Treatment denoted: preoperative locoregional IRX-2 cytokine immunotherapy. The input for sequencing was tumor tissue, taken after IRX-2 immunotherapy. These receptors came from a human donor with breast cancer.

The chain combines TRBV2 with TRBJ2-7; 10 bases line up with TRBD2. The CDR3 totals 15 residues. Germline trimming cut 5 bases from V and 4 bases from J; bases unmatched to any gene: 8. CDR1 and CDR2 (germline): SNHLY, FYNNEI. The CDR3 sequence is CASSPPSGRTYEQYF. CDR3 in DNA: TGTGCCAGCAGTCCCCCTAGCGGGAGAACGTACGAGCAGTACTTC. Combining the CDR3 with reference TRBV2 and TRBJ2-7 gives the whole variable domain EPEVTQTPSHQVTQMGQEVILRCVPISNHLYFYWYRQILGQKVEFLVSFYNNEISEKSEIFDDQFSVERPDGSNFTLKIRSTKLEDSAMYFCASSPPSGRTYEQYFGPGTRLTVT.

The chain uses TRBV5-1 and TRBJ1-4, with D possibly being TRBD1 (5 bases). CDR3 length: 15 residues. Germline V CDR1 and CDR2: SGHRS, YFSETQ. The V end was cut by 5 bases, the J end by 7 bases, with 18 bases between. CDR3 DNA: TGCGCCAGCAGTCCAAATCAGGGAATGGGTGAAAAACTGTTTTTT. Amino acid sequence: CASSPNQGMGEKLFF.

The chain carries TRBV6-8 and TRBJ1-5; 11 bases map to TRBD1. The germline V gene encodes CDR1 MNHGY and CDR2 SAAAGT. V dropped 10 bases and J dropped 7; count of bases not matched to a gene: 12. The CDR3 has 15 amino acids. This CDR3 reads CATGKGTGGLQPQHF. The DNA for the CDR3 is TGTGCCACTGGAAAAGGGACAGGGGGTTTGCAGCCCCAGCATTTT.

The V and J genes are TRBV7-4 and TRBJ1-4; 7 nucleotides align to TRBD1. The germline V gene encodes CDR1 SGHVT and CDR2 SQSDAQ. The CDR3 is 15 residues long. V lost 6 bases to trimming and J lost 7 bases; unmatched junction nucleotides: 11. Written as DNA, the CDR3 is TGTGCCAGCAGTCCCGACAGGGCGAGAGGTGAAAAACTGTTTTTT. This gives the protein CASSPDRARGEKLFF.

This sequence joins TRBV11-3 and TRBJ1-1, with a tentative D call TRBD1 (6 bases). This CDR3 region has 15 residues. CDR1 and CDR2 (germline): SGHNT, YENEEA. The ends were cut back, 1 base at V and 3 bases at J, with 12 bases in the middle. The CDR3 sequence: CASSLGGLSDTEAFF. CDR3 nucleotide sequence: TGTGCCAGCAGCTTAGGGGGGCTCTCGGACACTGAAGCTTTCTTT.

The V gene is TRBV29-1, the J gene TRBJ2-1, with 8 positions matching TRBD1. CDR1 and CDR2 from the germline V gene are SQVTM and ANQGSEA. The CDR3 sequence is 14 residues long. V was pared by 8 bases and J by 7 bases, with 13 bases of the junction left unmatched. The CDR3 spells CSTNPRGRLNEQFF. The CDR3 nucleotides are TGCAGCACCAACCCCAGGGGGCGCCTAAATGAGCAGTTCTTC.

The rearrangement joins TRBV10-2 to TRBJ1-1; TRBD1 matches 7 bases. CDR1 and CDR2 (germline): WSHSY, SAAADI. This CDR3 has 15 amino acids. V trimming: 7 bases; J trimming: 4 bases; junction bases outside the gene matches: 12. The CDR3 DNA sequence: TGCGCCAGCAAGTCGTTCCTGCAGGGGGTCACTGAAGCTTTCTTT. Protein sequence: CASKSFLQGVTEAFF.

This sequence joins TRBV18 and TRBJ2-5, with 11 bases aligning to TRBD1. V trimming: 5 bases; J trimming: 3 bases; junction bases outside the gene matches: 8. This CDR3 has 16 residues. Germline loops: CDR1 KGHSH, CDR2 LQKENI. The CDR3 nucleotides read TGTGCCAGCTCAATTGGGACAGGGGGGGGAGAAGAGACCCAGTACTTC. As protein: CASSIGTGGGEETQYF.

Only a few counts were recorded for this clone. The V gene is TRBV6-8, the J gene TRBJ2-2; D gene ambiguous. Trimming cost V 3 bases and J 6 bases, with 5 bases left between them. The germline CDR1 and CDR2 sequences are MNHGY and SAAAGT. This CDR3 is 12 amino acids long. CDR3 nucleotide sequence: TGTGCCAGCAGTTATTTCCCCGGGGAGCTGTTTTTT. The encoded protein is CASSYFPGELFF.

In this sample, this clone turned up once. The CDR3 region is CASSLANPRIPSPQQGYTF. CDR3 DNA: TGTGCCAGCAGCTTGGCGAATCCCCGAATCCCGTCCCCCCAGCAGGGCTACACCTTC. This chain connects TRBV11-3 to TRBJ1-2; D is uncertain. Germline V gene sequence: CDR1 SGHNT, CDR2 YENEEA. The CDR3 runs to 19 residues. With 3 bases removed from V and 8 bases from J, the gap between germline ends came to 31 bases.

This clone was found a few times. The genes are TRBV11-3 and TRBJ2-1, with 8 bases lining up with TRBD1. Germline V gives CDR1 SGHNT, CDR2 YENEEA. The CDR3 has 17 residues. After removal of 0 bases from V and 3 bases from J, the junction contained 7 bases not matched to a gene. CDR3 bases: TGTGCCAGCAGCTTAGATGACAGGGGTGGATTCTACAATGAGCAGTTCTTC. Protein sequence: CASSLDDRGGFYNEQFF.

The sample holds a few counts of this clone. The V and J genes are TRBV7-6 and TRBJ2-5, with D perhaps assigned TRBD1 or TRBD2 (6 bases each). V shed 6 bases and J shed 2 bases, with 13 bases lying between them. In germline, CDR1 is SGHVS, CDR2 FNYEAQ. The length of the CDR3 is 14 residues. The CDR3, as DNA: TGTGCCAGCAGTCAGGACAGCGGGCAAGAGACCCAGTACTTC. Translating it yields CASSQDSGQETQYF.

The chain has TRBV1 and TRBJ1-4; TRBD1 is the table's D call, not checked against the DNA. TRBV1 is deemed a pseudogene. The CDR3 totals 15 residues. DNA for the CDR3: TGCGCCAGCAGCCAAGATCTCCAGGGGACTGAAAAACTGTTTTTT. This codes for CASSQDLQGTEKLFF.